The TCR beta chain under discussion was sequenced for a study of PD-L1 blockade in urothelial cancer. Study-level background: Males with bladder-origin urothelial cancer constituted about 90% of the roughly 30 patients. Median T cell yield from blood was 141,255.

The CDR3 has 12 residues. Germline assignment: CDR1 LNHDA and CDR2 SQIVND (reference sequence). The germline V and J ends were trimmed by 6 bases and 9 bases, with 12 bases remaining between them. Time point: peripheral blood 6 weeks after treatment start. Each patient supplied 1 to 8 pretreatment and on-treatment samples. Profiled with immunoSEQ multiplex PCR; TCRdb holds only in-frame clones, not every one. The table includes 29,000 or so clones, 79% detected once. The sample here was PBMCs, taken around atezolizumab (anti-PD-L1) treatment. The receptor was derived from a man between 65 and 85 years old with urothelial cancer. J is TRBJ1-5 and V is TRBV19; D ambiguous. Here the CDR3 DNA reads TGTGCCAGTAGCCTTGACCGAGGGCCCCAGCATTTT. As protein: CASSLDRGPQHF. Variable domain in full (rest from reference TRBV19 and TRBJ1-5): DGGITQSPKYLFRKEGQNVTLSCEQNLNHDAMYWYRQDPGQGLRLIYYSQIVNDFQKGDIAEGYSVSREKKESFPLTVTSAQKNPTAFYLCASSLDRGPQHFGDGTRLSIL.